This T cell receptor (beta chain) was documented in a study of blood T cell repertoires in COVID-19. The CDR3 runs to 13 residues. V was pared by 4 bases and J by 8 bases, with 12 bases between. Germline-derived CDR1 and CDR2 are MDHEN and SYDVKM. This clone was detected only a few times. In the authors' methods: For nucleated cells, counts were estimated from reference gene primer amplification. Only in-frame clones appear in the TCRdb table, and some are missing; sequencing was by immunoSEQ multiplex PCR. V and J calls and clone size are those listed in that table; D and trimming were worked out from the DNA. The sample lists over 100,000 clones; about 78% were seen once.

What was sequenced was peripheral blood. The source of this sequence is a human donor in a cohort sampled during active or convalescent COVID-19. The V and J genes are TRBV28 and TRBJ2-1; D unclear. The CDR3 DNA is TGTGCCAGCAGTTCCAGTGTGTCAGATGAGCAGTTCTTC. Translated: CASSSSVSDEQFF.